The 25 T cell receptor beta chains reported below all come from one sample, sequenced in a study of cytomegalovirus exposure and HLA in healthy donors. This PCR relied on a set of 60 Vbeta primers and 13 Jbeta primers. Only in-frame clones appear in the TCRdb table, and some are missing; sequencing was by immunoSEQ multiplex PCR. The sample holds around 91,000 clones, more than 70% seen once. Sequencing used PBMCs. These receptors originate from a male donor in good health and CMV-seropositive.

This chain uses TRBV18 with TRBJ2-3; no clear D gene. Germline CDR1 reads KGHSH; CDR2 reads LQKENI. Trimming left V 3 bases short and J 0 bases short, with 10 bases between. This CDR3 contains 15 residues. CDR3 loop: CASSPTLQSTDTQYF. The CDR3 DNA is TGTGCCAGCTCACCCACCTTACAGAGCACAGATACGCAGTATTTT. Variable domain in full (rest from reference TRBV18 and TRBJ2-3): NAGVMQNPRHLVRRRGQEARLRCSPMKGHSHVYWYRQLPEEGLKFMVYLQKENIIDESGMPKERFSAEFPKEGPSILRIQQVVRGDSAAYFCASSPTLQSTDTQYFGPGTRLTVL.

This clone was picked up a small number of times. CDR3 nucleotide sequence: TGTGCCAGCAGCTTGGGTGCGGCAAACTATGGCTACACCTTC. Translated: CASSLGAANYGYTF. The chain is built from TRBV5-4 and TRBJ1-2; D uncertain. Trimming removed 0 bases at V and 2 bases at J, with 8 bases between. Germline V gives CDR1 SGHNT, CDR2 YYREEE (reference sequence). The CDR3 sequence is 14 residues long.

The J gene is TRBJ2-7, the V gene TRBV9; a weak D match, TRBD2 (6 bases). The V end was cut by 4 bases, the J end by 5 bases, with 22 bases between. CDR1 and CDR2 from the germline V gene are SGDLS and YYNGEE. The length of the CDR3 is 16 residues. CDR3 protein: CASSPRGVVLGDEQYF. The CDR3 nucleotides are TGTGCCAGCAGCCCCCGCGGGGTGGTACTAGGCGACGAGCAGTACTTC. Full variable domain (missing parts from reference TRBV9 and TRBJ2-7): DSGVTQTPKHLITATGQRVTLRCSPRSGDLSVYWYQQSLDQGLQFLIQYYNGEERAKGNILERFSAQQFPDLHSELNLSSLELGDSALYFCASSPRGVVLGDEQYFGPGTRLTVT.

In DNA, the CDR3 is TGTGCCAGCTCACCTGGGCAGTCCAACGAGCAGTACTTC. Translating it yields CASSPGQSNEQYF. This sequence joins TRBV18 and TRBJ2-7; D is unresolved. Trimming pared 3 bases from V and 5 bases from J, leaving 11 bases between. Germline V gives CDR1 KGHSH, CDR2 LQKENI. The CDR3 consists of 13 residues.

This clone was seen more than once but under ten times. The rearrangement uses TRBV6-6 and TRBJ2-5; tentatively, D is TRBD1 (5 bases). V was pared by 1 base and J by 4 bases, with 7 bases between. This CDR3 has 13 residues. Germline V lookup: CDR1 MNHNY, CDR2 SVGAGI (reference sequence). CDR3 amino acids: CASSYYRGETQYF. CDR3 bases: TGTGCCAGCAGTTACTATAGGGGAGAGACCCAGTACTTC.

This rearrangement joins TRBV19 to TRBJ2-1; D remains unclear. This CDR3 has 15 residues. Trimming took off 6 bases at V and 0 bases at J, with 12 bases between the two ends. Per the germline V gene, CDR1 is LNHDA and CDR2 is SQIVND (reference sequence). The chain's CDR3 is CASSHTVSSYNEQFF. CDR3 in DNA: TGTGCCAGTAGCCACACCGTCAGCTCCTACAATGAGCAGTTCTTC. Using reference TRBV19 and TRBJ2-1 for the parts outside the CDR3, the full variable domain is DGGITQSPKYLFRKEGQNVTLSCEQNLNHDAMYWYRQDPGQGLRLIYYSQIVNDFQKGDIAEGYSVSREKKESFPLTVTSAQKNPTAFYLCASSHTVSSYNEQFFGPGTRLTVL.

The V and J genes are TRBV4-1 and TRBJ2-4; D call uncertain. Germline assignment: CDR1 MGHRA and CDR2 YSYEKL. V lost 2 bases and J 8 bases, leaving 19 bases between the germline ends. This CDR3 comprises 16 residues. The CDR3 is CASSQPPDRNADIQYF. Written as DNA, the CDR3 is TGCGCCAGCAGCCAACCCCCCGACCGGAACGCGGACATTCAGTACTTC.

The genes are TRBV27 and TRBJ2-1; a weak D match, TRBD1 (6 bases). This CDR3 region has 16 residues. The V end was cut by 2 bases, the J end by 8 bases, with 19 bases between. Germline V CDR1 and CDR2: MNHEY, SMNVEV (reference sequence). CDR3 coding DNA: TGTGCCAGCAGTTTAAGGACAGTCCCTGAGGTCCATGAGCAGTTCTTC. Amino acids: CASSLRTVPEVHEQFF.

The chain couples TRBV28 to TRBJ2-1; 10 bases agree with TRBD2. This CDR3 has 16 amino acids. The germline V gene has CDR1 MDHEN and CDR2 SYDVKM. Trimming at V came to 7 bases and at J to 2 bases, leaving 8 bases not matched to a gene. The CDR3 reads CASTPGSGRAYNEQFF. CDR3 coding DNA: TGTGCCAGCACTCCCGGAAGCGGGAGGGCCTACAATGAGCAGTTCTTC.

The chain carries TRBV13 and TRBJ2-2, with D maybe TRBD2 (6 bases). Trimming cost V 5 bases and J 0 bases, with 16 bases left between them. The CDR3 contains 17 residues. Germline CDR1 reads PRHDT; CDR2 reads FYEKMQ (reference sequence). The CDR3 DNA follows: TGTGCCAGCAGCCACAGCACACGGGGGACGAACACCGGGGAGCTGTTTTTT. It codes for CASSHSTRGTNTGELFF.

CDR3 amino acids: CASSTTARGKNTEAFF. The CDR3 nucleotides read TGTGCCAGCAGCACGACGGCCAGGGGAAAGAACACTGAAGCTTTCTTT. V is TRBV5-6 and J is TRBJ1-1; maybe TRBD1 (6 bases). Trimming shortened V by 4 bases and J by 1 base, and 17 bases separated the two germline ends. The germline V gene has CDR1 SGHDT and CDR2 YYEEEE. The CDR3 is made up of 16 amino acids.

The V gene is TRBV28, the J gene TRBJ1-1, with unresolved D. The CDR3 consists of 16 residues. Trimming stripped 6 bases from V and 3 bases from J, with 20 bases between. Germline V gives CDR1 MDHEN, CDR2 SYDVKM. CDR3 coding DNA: TGTGCCAGCAGCCTAAAACTTGGAGGTTTGGACACTGAAGCTTTCTTT. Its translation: CASSLKLGGLDTEAFF.

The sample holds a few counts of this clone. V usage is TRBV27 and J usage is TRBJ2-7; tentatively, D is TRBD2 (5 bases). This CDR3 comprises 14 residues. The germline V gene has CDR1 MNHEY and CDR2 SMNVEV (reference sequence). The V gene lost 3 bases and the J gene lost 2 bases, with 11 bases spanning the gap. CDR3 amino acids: CASSFASRTYEQYF. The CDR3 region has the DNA TGTGCCAGCAGTTTCGCTAGCAGAACCTACGAGCAGTACTTC.

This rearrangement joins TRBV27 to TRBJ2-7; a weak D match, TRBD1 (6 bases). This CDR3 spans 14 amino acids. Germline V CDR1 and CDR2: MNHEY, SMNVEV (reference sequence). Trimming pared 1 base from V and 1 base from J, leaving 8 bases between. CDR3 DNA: TGTGCCAGCAGTTTATGGCAGGGGTCCTACGAGCAGTACTTC. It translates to CASSLWQGSYEQYF.

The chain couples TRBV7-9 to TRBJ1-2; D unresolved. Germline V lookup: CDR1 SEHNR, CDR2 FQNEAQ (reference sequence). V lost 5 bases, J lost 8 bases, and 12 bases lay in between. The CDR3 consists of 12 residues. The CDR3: CASSPTGKGYTF. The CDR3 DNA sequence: TGTGCCAGCAGCCCTACCGGTAAGGGCTACACCTTC.

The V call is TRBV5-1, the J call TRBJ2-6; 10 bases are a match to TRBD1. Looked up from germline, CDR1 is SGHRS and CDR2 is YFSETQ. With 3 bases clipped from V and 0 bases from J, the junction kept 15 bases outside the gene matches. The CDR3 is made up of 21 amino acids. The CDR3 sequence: CASSSPGTGVLSRSGANVLTF. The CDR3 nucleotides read TGCGCCAGCAGCTCACCCGGGACAGGGGTTCTCTCCCGCTCTGGGGCCAACGTCCTGACTTTC.

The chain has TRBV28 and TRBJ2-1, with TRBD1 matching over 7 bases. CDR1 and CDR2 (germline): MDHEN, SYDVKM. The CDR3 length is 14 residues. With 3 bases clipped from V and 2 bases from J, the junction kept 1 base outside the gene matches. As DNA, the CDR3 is TGTGCCAGCAGTTTGAGGGGGCCCTACAATGAGCAGTTCTTC. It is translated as CASSLRGPYNEQFF.

CDR3 residues: CASGPEGPDYGYTF. The CDR3 bases are TGTGCCAGCGGCCCGGAGGGGCCGGACTATGGCTACACCTTC. This chain links TRBV28 with TRBJ1-2, with D possibly matching TRBD1 (5 bases). The CDR3 is made up of 14 amino acids. Germline V lookup: CDR1 MDHEN, CDR2 SYDVKM. V gave up 8 bases and J gave up 3 bases, with 16 bases separating them.

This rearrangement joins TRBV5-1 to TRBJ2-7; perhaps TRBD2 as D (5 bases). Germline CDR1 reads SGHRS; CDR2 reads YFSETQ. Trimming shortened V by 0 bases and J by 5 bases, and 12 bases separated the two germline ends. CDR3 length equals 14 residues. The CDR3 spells CASSLGVFGNEQYF. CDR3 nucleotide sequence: TGCGCCAGCAGCTTGGGGGTCTTCGGGAACGAGCAGTACTTC.

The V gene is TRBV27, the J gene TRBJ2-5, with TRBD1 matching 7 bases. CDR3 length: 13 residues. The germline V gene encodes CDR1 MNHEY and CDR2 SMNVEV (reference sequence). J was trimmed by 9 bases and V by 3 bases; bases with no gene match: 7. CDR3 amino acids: CASSFSSQGAQYF. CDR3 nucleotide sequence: TGTGCCAGCAGTTTCTCCTCCCAGGGGGCCCAGTACTTC.

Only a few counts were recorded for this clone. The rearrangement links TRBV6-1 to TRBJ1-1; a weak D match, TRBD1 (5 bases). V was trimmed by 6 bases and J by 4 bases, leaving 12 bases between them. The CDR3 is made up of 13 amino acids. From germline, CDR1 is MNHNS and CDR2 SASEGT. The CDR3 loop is CASRPIGGTEAFF. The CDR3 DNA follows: TGTGCCAGCAGACCCATCGGGGGCACTGAAGCTTTCTTT.

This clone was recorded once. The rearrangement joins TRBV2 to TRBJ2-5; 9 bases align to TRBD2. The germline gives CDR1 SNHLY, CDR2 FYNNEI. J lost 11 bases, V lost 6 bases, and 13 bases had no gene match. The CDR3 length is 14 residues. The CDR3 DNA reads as TGTGCCAGCAGACGGCGGACAGCGGGGGGATCGCAGTACTTC. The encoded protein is CASRRRTAGGSQYF.

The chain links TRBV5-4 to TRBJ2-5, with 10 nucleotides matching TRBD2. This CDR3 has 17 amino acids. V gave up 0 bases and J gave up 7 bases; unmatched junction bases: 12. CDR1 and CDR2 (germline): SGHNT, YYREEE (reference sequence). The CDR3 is CASSLAGQAGGPGTQYF. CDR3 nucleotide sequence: TGTGCCAGCAGCTTGGCCGGTCAAGCGGGGGGGCCGGGGACCCAGTACTTC.

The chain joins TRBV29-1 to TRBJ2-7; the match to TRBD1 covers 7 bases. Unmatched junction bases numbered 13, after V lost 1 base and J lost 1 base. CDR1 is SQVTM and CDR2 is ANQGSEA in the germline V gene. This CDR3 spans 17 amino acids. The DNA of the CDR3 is TGCAGCGTTGAAGGGGATCCGGGACAGCCGCTTTCCTACGAGCAGTACTTC. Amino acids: CSVEGDPGQPLSYEQYF.

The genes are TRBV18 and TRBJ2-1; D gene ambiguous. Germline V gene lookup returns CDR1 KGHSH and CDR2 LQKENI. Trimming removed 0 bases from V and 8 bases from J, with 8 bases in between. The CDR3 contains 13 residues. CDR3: CASSPPLADEQFF. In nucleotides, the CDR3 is TGTGCCAGCTCACCACCGCTTGCGGATGAGCAGTTCTTC.